This T cell receptor beta chain was sequenced for a study of blood T cells in healthy people across ages (dated by TCRdb to about 2015). Looking at the study overall: In model experiments, template switching captured about one uniquely barcoded TCR beta cDNA molecule for every two T cells. Donors of different ages were randomly distributed across sequencing lanes to avoid experimental bias. For two donors (one aged 18 to 29 and one aged 80 or older), the study analyzed two additional independent replicas of 1 million unique cDNA reads from the same blood draw. To track age-related changes in TCR beta repertoire diversity, the study relied on deep sequencing normalized with unique cDNA molecular identifiers. The donors were divided into four age groups: young (average around 17 years), middle-aged (around 37), aged (approximately 62) and long-lived (roughly 82). Overall results and qualifications from the work: Because donor CMV infection status was unknown, age-related changes in expanded clonotypes were potentially confounded. As age increased, observed TCR beta diversity per million T cells dropped in a roughly linear way, and a significant reduction was already evident by age 40. Compared with the aged group, the long-lived group had more naive CD4+ T cells, fewer expanded clones and increased TCR diversity, a pattern suggesting age selection. The percentage of naive T cells measured by flow cytometry correlated strongly with observed TCR beta diversity. Because profiling used bulk unsorted PBMCs, naive and antigen-experienced compartments could not be compared conclusively. Estimates of total diversity from one million sequenced T cells were regarded as lower bounds and underestimates.

Library construction relied on 5' RACE. The sample was run on an Illumina HiSeq 2500. A second roughly 7 to 12 cycle PCR used a sample-barcoded 5' primer and a J-beta primer mix. A template-switch 5' adaptor carrying 12 random nucleotides introduced a unique molecular identifier onto each TCR beta cDNA molecule. Each sample yielded at least 3 million CDR3-containing paired-end reads. All of the RNA was converted into first-strand cDNA using the Mint cDNA synthesis kit, with a TRBC-specific oligonucleotide serving as the primer. After uracil-DNA glycosylase treatment, a first 18-cycle PCR used universal primers M1SS and BC2_uni_R on all cDNA. Concerning the study's data processing: Each sample was normalized by randomly selecting 1 million high-quality reads, each carrying a distinct molecular identifier. Reads sharing molecular identifiers were discarded rather than binned into consensus sequences. CDR3 identification, clonotype clustering and error correction used MiTCR with a Q25 quality threshold and the strictest error-elimination algorithm. A nonparametric unseen species model using Euler transformation provided a lower-bound estimate of total TCR beta diversity. The public sequencing data were trimmed at Q25 with fastp and processed into clonotypes with MiXCR by TCRdb, which kept only in-frame beta chains. Records with the same CDR3 protein are collapsed into one entry carrying the most frequent genes and DNA. The V and J calls here are based on TCRdb, not the publication. For this sample there are some 900,000 distinct CDR3 sequences; 40% to 60% appear just once. Jointly, the top ten make up over 10% of the sample.

The donors were roughly 40 Caucasian individuals from Russia, aged 6 to 90 years, who were systemically healthy. Around 9.7 milliliters of peripheral blood were collected from each donor into EDTA-treated Vacutainer tubes. PBMCs were isolated by Ficoll-Paque density-gradient centrifugation, with at least 6 million obtained per sample. Trizol reagent was used to extract total RNA from the PBMCs, yielding at least 5 micrograms per sample. For every donor, flow cytometry on a PBMC aliquot measured the percentage of naive CD45RAhigh/CD27high T cells. This clonotype has only a few counts. No antigen is known for it. No base-level quality is on record; no much larger clone is a single base apart. The clonotype originates from a man aged 25 to 45 in good health. Material: blood.

The CDR3 region has the sequence CATSRDPDAYNEQFF. At the DNA level, the sequence is TGTGCCACCAGCAGAGACCCGGACGCCTACAATGAGCAGTTCTTC. The sequence joins TRBV15 to TRBJ2-1; too little of a D gene remains to name it. Via the germline V gene (reference sequence), CDR1 is LNHNV and CDR2 YYDKDF. The V end loses 0 bases and the J end loses 2 bases, and a stretch of 8 bases separates them. Including the terminal cysteine and phenylalanine, the CDR3 comprises 15 residues. The entry retains the CDR3 DNA only, 45 bases that are in frame from base 1.